This T cell receptor beta chain was sequenced during a study of Graves' ophthalmopathy and Graves' hyperthyroidism. CDR3 regions of TCR beta were amplified from RNA transcripts. After a first-round RT-PCR with HTBI primers, a second-round multiplex PCR was run. Each CDR3 protein is one row after TCRdb ran MiXCR on the multiplex PCR reads. The table includes a few hundred thousand distinct CDR3 sequences, 15% to 20% detected once. The V gene's germline CDR1 is SQVTM and CDR2 ANQGSEA. The V end was cut by 1 base, the J end by 5 bases, with 14 bases between. This CDR3 comprises 14 residues. This clonotype was seen ten or more times.

This sequence originates from an adult woman with stable Graves' hyperthyroidism. This chain uses TRBV29-1 with TRBJ2-5; weak D call: TRBD1 (5 bases). Sequencing was done on a sample of peripheral blood. The CDR3 region is CSVEVRGRRETQYF. Written as DNA, the CDR3 is TGCAGCGTTGAAGTTAGGGGTAGGCGGGAGACCCAGTACTTC.